Following are 24 T cell receptor beta chains from one sample sequenced in a study of CD8 T cells in ankylosing spondylitis. No antigen has been assigned to these receptors. Whole-study results and caveats: Several highly homologous variants made up a TCR beta motif, and this motif appeared characteristic of ankylosing spondylitis blood.

TCRdb ran MiXCR on the 5' RACE reads and lists one entry per CDR3 protein. Here the sample spans 700,000 to 1,000,000 distinct CDR3 sequences, 12% being singletons. Source material: blood, either unsorted or a sorted T cell fraction (not recorded which). The origin of the receptors is a male donor with ankylosing spondylitis.

CDR3 region: CASSRLAGVTYNEQFF. DNA for the CDR3: TGCGCCAGCAGCAGACTAGCGGGTGTCACCTACAATGAGCAGTTCTTC. This rearrangement joins TRBV5-1 to TRBJ2-1, with 10 bases that match TRBD2. CDR1 is SGHRS and CDR2 is YFSETQ in the germline V gene. The CDR3 is 16 amino acids. Trimming took 4 bases from V and 2 from J; bases not matched to a gene: 6.

This clonotype was counted only a few times. This chain links TRBV20-1 with TRBJ2-7, with D tentatively TRBD2 (6 bases). In germline, CDR1 is DFQATT, CDR2 SNEGSKA (reference sequence). The V end lost 0 bases, the J end lost 9 bases, and 12 bases lay between the germline ends. This CDR3 has 12 amino acids. CDR3: CSARDRGLGQYF. The DNA of the CDR3 is TGCAGTGCTAGAGATCGGGGGTTGGGGCAGTACTTC.

This clonotype has just a few counts. The rearrangement joins TRBV24-1 to TRBJ2-1; D may be TRBD1 or TRBD2 (5 bases each). The V gene's germline CDR1 is KGHDR and CDR2 SFDVKD. The CDR3 loop spans 16 amino acids. V was trimmed by 5 bases and J by 7 bases, leaving 20 bases between them. The CDR3 sequence is CATSAYRGQDRNEQFF. Written as DNA, the CDR3 is TGTGCCACCAGTGCCTACCGGGGCCAGGACCGAAATGAGCAGTTCTTC.

Here the CDR3 reads CASSLGGGENGYTF. As DNA, the CDR3 is TGCGCCAGCAGCTTGGGAGGGGGCGAGAATGGCTACACCTTC. The V and J genes are TRBV5-1 and TRBJ1-2, with 7 bases identical to TRBD1. The CDR3 sequence is 14 residues long. Losses at the gene ends were 0 bases for V and 6 bases for J; bases not matched to a gene: 5. CDR1 is SGHRS and CDR2 is YFSETQ in the germline V gene.

This clonotype was recorded a few times. V and J are TRBV20-1 and TRBJ1-4; D unresolved. Deletions cut 1 base from V and 8 bases from J, with 20 bases between. Germline V CDR1 and CDR2: DFQATT, SNEGSKA (reference sequence). The CDR3 loop spans 16 amino acids. The CDR3 protein is CSARGRGTVKGEKLFF. CDR3 in DNA: TGCAGTGCTAGAGGCAGAGGAACAGTAAAAGGGGAAAAACTGTTTTTT.

For the CDR3, the DNA is TGTGCTAGTGGTTTTCTCGGGAGTGGGCAGTTCTTC. This translates into CASGFLGSGQFF. The rearrangement joins TRBV12-5 to TRBJ2-1; D possibly corresponds to TRBD2 (6 bases). V was pared by 3 bases and J by 12 bases, with 12 bases between. Germline CDR1 LGHNT, CDR2 FRNRAP. This CDR3 has 12 residues.

In DNA, the CDR3 is TGCAGTCCCAGACAGGGGATCACAGATACGCAGTATTTT. Translation: CSPRQGITDTQYF. The J gene is TRBJ2-3, the V gene TRBV20-1, with 8 bases matching TRBD1. The V and J ends lost 8 bases and 2 bases, in that order; junction bases with no gene match: 6. The CDR3 is made up of 13 amino acids. From germline, CDR1 is DFQATT and CDR2 SNEGSKA (reference sequence).

The sample holds a few counts of this clonotype. The chain employs TRBV12-3 or TRBV12-4 and TRBJ2-1; a possible D gene is TRBD2 (6 bases). The CDR3 contains 15 residues. V was trimmed by 3 bases and J by 5 bases, leaving 14 bases between them. CDR3 sequence: CASSLEAGLNNEQFF. Here the CDR3 DNA reads TGTGCCAGCAGTTTGGAAGCGGGTTTAAACAATGAGCAGTTCTTC.

The rearrangement links TRBV20-1 to TRBJ2-7; TRBD2 matches at 8 bases. From germline, CDR1 is DFQATT and CDR2 SNEGSKA (reference sequence). V gave up 6 bases and J gave up 4 bases; unmatched junction bases: 17. The CDR3 consists of 16 residues. The CDR3 DNA follows: TGCAGTGCGCCCGACCCCACGCTAGCGGGCAGTTACGAGCAGTACTTC. Its translation: CSAPDPTLAGSYEQYF.

V usage is TRBV7-9 and J usage is TRBJ1-3; no clear D. CDR1 and CDR2 from the germline V gene are SEHNR and FQNEAQ (reference sequence). V dropped 0 bases and J dropped 6 bases, with 3 bases sitting between them. The CDR3 spans 12 residues. The CDR3 DNA sequence: TGTGCCAGCAGCTTAGCGCTAAACACCATATATTTT. It codes for CASSLALNTIYF. Using reference TRBV7-9 and TRBJ1-3 for the parts outside the CDR3, the full variable domain is DTGVSQNPRHKITKRGQNVTFRCDPISEHNRLYWYRQTLGQGPEFLTYFQNEAQLEKSRLLSDRFSAERPKGSFSTLEIQRTEQGDSAMYLCASSLALNTIYFGEGSWLTVV.

This clonotype was detected only once. J is TRBJ2-7 and V is TRBV20-1; 12 bases align to TRBD2. CDR1 and CDR2 (germline): DFQATT, SNEGSKA (reference sequence). CDR3 length: 13 amino acids. J was trimmed by 5 bases and V by 6 bases; bases with no gene match: 5. DNA of the CDR3: TGCAGTGCCAAGACTAGCGGGAGAAACGAGCAGTACTTC. This codes for CSAKTSGRNEQYF.

The sample holds a few counts of this clonotype. The chain joins TRBV3-1 to TRBJ1-4, with D possibly being TRBD1 (5 bases). CDR1 LGHDT and CDR2 YNNKEL come from the germline V gene (reference sequence). Deletions cut 3 bases from V and 8 bases from J, with 13 bases between. The CDR3 has 14 amino acids. The CDR3 loop is CASSHQGLGEKLFF. CDR3 in DNA: TGTGCCAGCAGCCATCAGGGTCTTGGGGAAAAACTGTTTTTT.

This clonotype was seen at least ten times. The V gene is TRBV29-1, the J gene TRBJ1-1; D is unclear. The V gene lost 3 bases and the J gene lost 0 bases, with 8 bases spanning the gap. CDR1 and CDR2 (germline): SQVTM, ANQGSEA. CDR3 length equals 13 residues. The CDR3, as DNA: TGCAGCGTTGACCGGCTGGTGAACACTGAAGCTTTCTTT. Amino acids: CSVDRLVNTEAFF.

This clonotype was recorded a few times. This chain joins TRBV12-3 or TRBV12-4 and TRBJ1-2; 8 bases map to TRBD1. The CDR3 contains 15 residues. Losses at the gene ends were 0 bases for V and 4 bases for J; bases not matched to a gene: 4. The DNA of the CDR3 is TGTGCCAGCAGTTTAGCCGCAGGGGGCGCCTATGGCTACACCTTC. Amino acid sequence: CASSLAAGGAYGYTF.

The V gene is TRBV6-2 or TRBV6-3, the J gene TRBJ2-7, with D tentatively TRBD2 (5 bases). Trimming left V 4 bases short and J 6 bases short, with 16 bases between. The germline V gene encodes CDR1 MNHEY and CDR2 SVGEGT. This CDR3 comprises 14 residues. The DNA of the CDR3 is TGTGCCAGCAGTTCCTTACGGGGTTTCGGCGAGCAGTACTTC. It encodes CASSSLRGFGEQYF.

V gene TRBV28 combines with J gene TRBJ2-1; D is possibly TRBD1 or TRBD2 (5 bases each). This CDR3 is built from 18 residues. Germline V gene data show CDR1 as MDHEN and CDR2 as SYDVKM. Trimming removed 5 bases at V and 6 bases at J, with 26 bases between. The CDR3 here is CASSRLSGTEYIGNEQFF. CDR3 bases: TGTGCCAGCAGTCGTTTATCCGGGACGGAGTACATTGGCAATGAGCAGTTCTTC.

The chain joins TRBV10-2 to TRBJ2-2; 9 bases map to TRBD1. The CDR3 is 14 residues long. Per germline, CDR1 WSHSY and CDR2 SAAADI. The V segment lost 4 bases and the J segment 8 bases; nucleotides outside the gene matches: 5. The CDR3 loop is CASSVGQGYGELFF. The CDR3 nucleotides are TGCGCCAGCAGTGTCGGACAGGGGTATGGGGAGCTGTTTTTT.

The chain combines TRBV29-1 with TRBJ1-1; D is undetermined. The CDR3 contains 13 residues. V lost 5 bases and J 0 bases, leaving 10 bases between the germline ends. CDR1 and CDR2 (germline): SQVTM, ANQGSEA. Here the CDR3 DNA reads TGCAGCGTTCTGAGAAAGATGAACACTGAAGCTTTCTTT. Protein product: CSVLRKMNTEAFF.

This chain joins TRBV4-3 and TRBJ2-1; perhaps TRBD2 as D (6 bases). V lost 4 bases and J lost 4, with 8 bases in between. This CDR3 comprises 13 residues. Germline-derived CDR1 and CDR2 are LGHNA and YSLEER. The CDR3 DNA sequence: TGCGCCAGCAGCCGCGGGATGTACAATGAGCAGTTCTTC. Translating gives CASSRGMYNEQFF.

This clonotype was counted only a few times. The V gene is TRBV7-2, the J gene TRBJ1-2; D is undetermined. Trimming left V 2 bases short and J 5 bases short, with 12 bases between. This CDR3 region has 14 residues. Looked up from germline, CDR1 is SGHTA and CDR2 is FQGNSA. This CDR3 reads CASSLKEGRYGYTF. CDR3 nucleotides: TGTGCCAGCAGCTTAAAAGAAGGAAGGTATGGCTACACCTTC.

This clonotype was picked up a small number of times. The gene calls are TRBV28 and TRBJ1-5; 10 nucleotides match TRBD1. The J segment lost 4 bases and the V segment lost 8 bases, leaving 11 bases of the junction unmatched. There are 16 residues in the CDR3. The germline V gene has CDR1 MDHEN and CDR2 SYDVKM. The CDR3 loop is CASVPQGQGDNQPQHF. The CDR3 DNA reads as TGTGCCAGCGTCCCTCAAGGACAGGGGGATAATCAGCCCCAGCATTTT.

A few counts support this clonotype. The rearrangement joins TRBV7-8 to TRBJ2-3; a possible D gene is TRBD1 (5 bases). Germline V gene sequence: CDR1 SGHVS, CDR2 FQNEAQ. Trimming took off 0 bases at V and 4 bases at J, with 8 bases between the two ends. This CDR3 has 14 residues. CDR3 coding DNA: TGTGCCAGCAGCTTAGCGGACATCGCAGATACGCAGTATTTT. Translated, it gives CASSLADIADTQYF.

The J gene is TRBJ1-1, the V gene TRBV6-1, with D uncertain. This CDR3 contains 13 residues. CDR1 is MNHNS, CDR2 SASEGT, per germline. Trimming took 4 bases from V and 8 from J, leaving 14 bases between them. This chain's CDR3 is CASSVILETEAFF. For the CDR3, the DNA is TGTGCCAGCAGTGTAATTCTAGAGACGGAAGCTTTCTTT.

This clonotype occurred a few times. The V gene is TRBV7-9, the J gene TRBJ1-5; no firm D call. Trimming stripped 5 bases from V and 0 bases from J, with 14 bases between. Germline V gene sequence: CDR1 SEHNR, CDR2 FQNEAQ (reference sequence). The CDR3 length is 16 residues. CDR3 amino acids: CASSLVDGSSNQPQHF. The CDR3 region has the DNA TGTGCCAGCAGCCTTGTGGACGGATCTAGCAATCAGCCCCAGCATTTT.